Here is one T cell receptor beta chain with its context. The source of the sample is a study of blood T cell repertoires in COVID-19. Profiling relied on immunoSEQ multiplex PCR, and the TCRdb table lists in-frame clones only, not all of them. Of tens of thousands of clones listed, approximately 87% are singletons. V lost 2 bases to trimming and J lost 9 bases; unmatched junction nucleotides: 14. This CDR3 is 17 amino acids long. CDR1 MNHEY and CDR2 SVGEGT come from the germline V gene. The V and J genes are TRBV6-2 or TRBV6-3 and TRBJ2-3; 10 bases match TRBD2. The sample consisted of peripheral blood. This TCR was sampled from a human donor in a cohort sampled during active COVID-19. The CDR3, as DNA: TGTGCCAGCAGTTACCCTGGGGGAGCGGGAGGGCCGGGAACGCAGTATTTT. This encodes CASSYPGGAGGPGTQYF.